A single T cell receptor beta chain is shown here with its context. This sample was taken from a study of tissue T cells after allogeneic stem cell transplantation. Generated by immunoSEQ multiplex PCR, the TCRdb table keeps only in-frame clones and is missing some. The sample has just over 25,000 clones, about 90% seen once; the top ten hold 2%. Sequences were derived from blood, sampled before transplantation. This receptor was taken from an older male donor who later had graft-versus-host disease after an allogeneic stem cell transplant.

CDR3 residues: CASSRTSGGVQETQYF. The CDR3, as DNA: TGTGCCAGCAGCCGGACTAGCGGAGGAGTCCAAGAGACCCAGTACTTC. The rearrangement uses TRBV4-2 and TRBJ2-5, with 10 nucleotides matching TRBD2. The junction had 6 bases not matched to a gene; V was cut back by 4 bases and J by 1 base. The CDR3 runs 16 residues. Germline V gives CDR1 LGHNA, CDR2 YNFKEQ.